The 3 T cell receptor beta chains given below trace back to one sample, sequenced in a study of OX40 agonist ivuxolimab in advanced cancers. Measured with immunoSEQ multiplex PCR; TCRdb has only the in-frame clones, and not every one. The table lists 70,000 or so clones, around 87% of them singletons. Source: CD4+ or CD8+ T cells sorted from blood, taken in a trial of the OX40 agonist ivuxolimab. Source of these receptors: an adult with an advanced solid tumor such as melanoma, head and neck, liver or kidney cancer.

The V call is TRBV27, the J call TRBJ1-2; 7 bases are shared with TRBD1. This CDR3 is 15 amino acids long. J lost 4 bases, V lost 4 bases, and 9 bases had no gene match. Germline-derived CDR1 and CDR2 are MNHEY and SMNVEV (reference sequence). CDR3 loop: CASSWGSTGPYGYTF. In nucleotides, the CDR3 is TGTGCCAGCAGTTGGGGGTCGACAGGGCCCTATGGCTACACCTTC.

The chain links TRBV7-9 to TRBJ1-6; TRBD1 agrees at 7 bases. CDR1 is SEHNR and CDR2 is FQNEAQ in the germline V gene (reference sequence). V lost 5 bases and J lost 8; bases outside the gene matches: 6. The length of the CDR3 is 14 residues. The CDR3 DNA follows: TGTGCCAGCAGCCCCAGACAGGGTTATTCACCCCTCCACTTT. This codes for CASSPRQGYSPLHF.

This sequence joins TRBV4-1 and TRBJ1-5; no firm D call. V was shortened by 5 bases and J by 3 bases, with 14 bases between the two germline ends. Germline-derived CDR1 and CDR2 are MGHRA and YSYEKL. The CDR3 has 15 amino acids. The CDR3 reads CASSKTEGNNQPQHF. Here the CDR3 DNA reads TGCGCCAGCAGCAAGACTGAAGGGAACAATCAGCCCCAGCATTTT.